Shown below are 25 T cell receptor beta chains from a single sample sequenced in a study of cytomegalovirus exposure and HLA in healthy donors (dated by TCRdb to 2017 to 2019). Library generation was performed with the immunoSEQ multiplex PCR assay. For the multiplex PCR, a mixture combining 60 forward primers for TCR Vbeta segments and 13 reverse primers for TCR Jbeta segments was used. Entries here come from immuneACCESS through TCRdb and include only in-frame sequences with V and J called. Some clones fail to appear in such tables; in the studies checked, an unresolved V gene covers under half of the shortfall, and the cause of the remainder is unknown. The sample table shows around 95,000 clones, and roughly four fifths are seen once. In total, the top ten clones hold nearly 3.5% of the sample. Sequencing used PBMCs. Receptors originate from a man aged 25 to 40 in good health and CMV-seropositive.

This chain links TRBV28 with TRBJ1-5; weak D call: TRBD1 (5 bases). CDR3 length: 15 residues. The ends were cut back, 3 bases at V and 4 bases at J, with 13 bases in the middle. Germline CDR1 MDHEN, CDR2 SYDVKM. The CDR3 loop is CASSFSGRGNQPQHF. The CDR3 coding sequence is TGTGCCAGCAGTTTTAGCGGACGGGGGAATCAGCCCCAGCATTTT.

The rearrangement uses TRBV19 and TRBJ2-7, with 9 bases identical to TRBD1. CDR1 and CDR2 (germline): LNHDA, SQIVND (reference sequence). Trimming cost V 4 bases and J 6 bases; bases outside gene matches: 16. The CDR3 has 17 residues. In DNA, the CDR3 is TGTGCCAGTAGTACAGCCCTTTCCGGGACAGGGTTCTTCGAGCAGTACTTC. Translation gives CASSTALSGTGFFEQYF. Together with reference TRBV19 and TRBJ2-7, the CDR3 gives the full variable domain: DGGITQSPKYLFRKEGQNVTLSCEQNLNHDAMYWYRQDPGQGLRLIYYSQIVNDFQKGDIAEGYSVSREKKESFPLTVTSAQKNPTAFYLCASSTALSGTGFFEQYFGPGTRLTVT.

J is TRBJ2-7 and V is TRBV15; TRBD2 matches 12 bases. The CDR3 runs 18 residues. V shed 5 bases, J shed 6 bases, and the junction held 17 bases outside the gene matches. Germline values: CDR1 LNHNV, CDR2 YYDKDF (reference sequence). CDR3 sequence reads: CATSQTQAPGLAGGEQYF. CDR3 nucleotide sequence: TGTGCCACCAGCCAAACACAGGCCCCGGGACTAGCGGGCGGCGAGCAGTACTTC.

This chain uses TRBV6-6 with TRBJ2-5; D may be TRBD2 (5 bases). The DNA matches TRBJ2-7 better at its end, which makes the J call doubtful. The length of the CDR3 is 16 residues. CDR1 MNHNY and CDR2 SVGAGI come from the germline V gene (reference sequence). This chain's CDR3 is CASSYTSGGAPYEQYF. The CDR3 region has the DNA TGTGCCAGCAGTTACACCTCCGGAGGAGCTCCCTACGAGCAGTACTTC.

This rearrangement joins TRBV18 to TRBJ2-7; TRBD1 matches 7 bases. This CDR3 region has 15 residues. V shed 3 bases, J shed 3 bases, and the junction held 8 bases outside the gene matches. Germline CDR1 and CDR2: KGHSH and LQKENI. CDR3 bases: TGTGCCAGCTCACCCGCGACAGGGCGAGTCTACGAGCAGTACTTC. It specifies CASSPATGRVYEQYF.

The V gene is TRBV29-1, the J gene TRBJ2-7, with 12 bases lining up with TRBD2. This CDR3 has 14 residues. Unmatched junction bases numbered 6, after V lost 4 bases and J lost 5 bases. CDR1 and CDR2 from the germline V gene are SQVTM and ANQGSEA. In nucleotides, the CDR3 is TGCAGCGTTGGAGGAGGACTAGCGGGACACGAGCAGTACTTC. As protein: CSVGGGLAGHEQYF.

There are a few counts of this clone. V and J are TRBV10-3 and TRBJ1-5, with 8 bases aligning to TRBD1. CDR1 and CDR2 from the germline V gene are ENHRY and SYGVKD. Unmatched junction bases numbered 5, after V lost 2 bases and J lost 5 bases. The CDR3 totals 15 residues. The CDR3 here is CAISEQDRVDQPQHF. CDR3 bases: TGTGCCATCAGTGAGCAGGACAGGGTTGATCAGCCCCAGCATTTT.

The V and J genes are TRBV6-1 and TRBJ2-1, with D maybe TRBD2 (6 bases). The germline V gene encodes CDR1 MNHNS and CDR2 SASEGT. The CDR3 runs 13 residues. V lost 1 base and J 6 bases, leaving 7 bases between the germline ends. CDR3 nucleotides: TGTGCCAGCAGTGAAGGACTAGTCAATGAGCAGTTCTTC. This codes for CASSEGLVNEQFF.

This sequence joins TRBV28 and TRBJ2-7; D possibly corresponds to TRBD1 (6 bases). The germline CDR1 and CDR2 sequences are MDHEN and SYDVKM. The V end was cut by 7 bases, the J end by 3 bases, with 10 bases between. This CDR3 comprises 12 residues. CDR3 in DNA: TGTGCCAGCACGAACAGGGACTACGAGCAGTACTTC. As protein: CASTNRDYEQYF.

This clone occurred once. V usage is TRBV9 and J usage is TRBJ2-2, with D uncertain. Trimming took 1 base from V and 6 from J, leaving 13 bases between them. Germline values: CDR1 SGDLS, CDR2 YYNGEE. This CDR3 has 15 amino acids. The CDR3 DNA follows: TGTGCCAGCAGCGTAAATGGAGTTGGGTCCGGGGAGCTGTTTTTT. Translating gives CASSVNGVGSGELFF.

The chain has TRBV27 and TRBJ2-7; TRBD1 agrees at 7 bases. V lost 5 bases and J lost 1; bases outside the gene matches: 5. The germline CDR1 and CDR2 sequences are MNHEY and SMNVEV (reference sequence). The CDR3 is 14 residues long. CDR3 in amino acids: CASSQGDSSYEQYF. In nucleotides, the CDR3 is TGTGCCAGCAGTCAAGGGGACAGTTCCTACGAGCAGTACTTC.

This clone was seen more than once but under ten times. The chain employs TRBV7-2 and TRBJ2-3; 7 bases align to TRBD2. The V and J ends lost 0 bases and 0 bases, in that order; junction bases with no gene match: 3. Germline V gene data show CDR1 as SGHTA and CDR2 as FQGNSA. The CDR3 has 16 residues. Here the CDR3 reads CASSLALAESTDTQYF. CDR3 nucleotides: TGTGCCAGCAGCTTAGCGCTAGCGGAAAGCACAGATACGCAGTATTTT. The whole variable domain, remainder taken from reference TRBV7-2 and TRBJ2-3, is GAGVSQSPSNKVTEKGKDVELRCDPISGHTALYWYRQSLGQGLEFLIYFQGNSAPDKSGLPSDRFSAERTGGSVSTLTIQRTQQEDSAVYLCASSLALAESTDTQYFGPGTRLTVL.

The chain combines TRBV9 with TRBJ2-3; possible D gene TRBD2, 5 bases. Germline loops: CDR1 SGDLS, CDR2 YYNGEE. Trimming shortened V by 4 bases and J by 0 bases, and 15 bases separated the two germline ends. CDR3 size: 16 residues. The CDR3 region has the DNA TGTGCCAGCAGCCCTCGGGATAGCAGGAGCACAGATACGCAGTATTTT. Protein product: CASSPRDSRSTDTQYF.

This clone was observed a single time. At one end, the junction sequence differs from germline, possibly due to a read error. The genes are TRBV7-9 and TRBJ2-7; 14 positions match TRBD2. CDR3 length: 16 residues. CDR1 and CDR2 from the germline V gene are SEHNR and FQNEAQ (reference sequence). The CDR3 sequence is CASSQGLAGASYEQHF. In nucleotides, the CDR3 is TGTGCCAGCAGTCAGGGACTAGCGGGAGCCTCCTACGAGCAGCACTTC.

This clone was seen a handful of times. The chain is built from TRBV18 and TRBJ1-1; the match to TRBD1 covers 9 bases. Germline CDR1 is KGHSH and CDR2 is LQKENI. This CDR3 contains 13 residues. J lost 4 bases, V lost 6 bases, and 3 bases had no gene match. The CDR3 reads CASSGQGSTEAFF. CDR3 sequence (DNA): TGTGCCAGCTCTGGACAGGGGAGCACTGAAGCTTTCTTT.

The chain couples TRBV10-2 to TRBJ2-5; tentatively, D is TRBD2 (5 bases). The DNA end is more similar to TRBJ2-7, so the J call may be wrong. The CDR3 contains 14 residues. The germline V gene encodes CDR1 WSHSY and CDR2 SAAADI. The CDR3 nucleotides are TGCGCCAGCAGTGTGGTACGGGGATCCTACGAGCAGTACTTC. Translation: CASSVVRGSYEQYF.

The chain carries TRBV6-6 and TRBJ1-1; TRBD1 is a possible D gene (6 bases). Trimming stripped 2 bases from V and 5 bases from J, with 12 bases between. The CDR3 consists of 14 residues. From germline, CDR1 is MNHNY and CDR2 SVGAGI (reference sequence). The CDR3 sequence is CASSYGGAGTEAFF. CDR3 nucleotide sequence: TGTGCCAGCAGTTACGGGGGGGCCGGGACTGAAGCTTTCTTT.

The gene calls are TRBV7-8 and TRBJ1-1; D gene unclear. CDR1 SGHVS and CDR2 FQNEAQ come from the germline V gene. V lost 1 base and J 6 bases, leaving 15 bases between the germline ends. The length of the CDR3 is 15 residues. The CDR3 region has the DNA TGTGCCAGCAGCTTAGTCTCGATCGGGGAGTCTGAAGCTTTCTTT. It translates to CASSLVSIGESEAFF. The variable domain in full, completed from reference TRBV7-8 and TRBJ1-1, reads GAGVSQSPRYKVAKRGQDVALRCDPISGHVSLFWYQQALGQGPEFLTYFQNEAQLDKSGLPSDRFFAERPEGSVSTLKIQRTQQEDSAVYLCASSLVSIGESEAFFGQGTRLTVV.

The chain uses TRBV6-6 and TRBJ1-2; 8 positions agree with TRBD1. CDR1 is MNHNY and CDR2 is SVGAGI in the germline V gene (reference sequence). V lost 6 bases and J lost 7; bases outside the gene matches: 16. This CDR3 has 16 residues. The CDR3 coding sequence is TGTGCCAGCAGCCTCTTGGACAGGGTAGTCCTTCGTGGCTACACCTTC. Translation gives CASSLLDRVVLRGYTF.

This chain connects TRBV28 to TRBJ2-7; 7 bases fit TRBD2. In germline, CDR1 is MDHEN, CDR2 SYDVKM. There are 15 residues in the CDR3. V gave up 3 bases and J gave up 5 bases; unmatched junction bases: 10. Here the CDR3 reads CASSFRGRAYNEQYF. In DNA form, the CDR3 reads TGTGCCAGCAGTTTCCGAGGGAGGGCTTACAACGAGCAGTACTTC.

The chain employs TRBV14 and TRBJ1-2; D is undetermined. This CDR3 region has 14 residues. The V end lost 0 bases, the J end lost 2 bases, and 7 bases lay between the germline ends. CDR1 is SGHDN, CDR2 FVKESK, per germline. The CDR3 loop reads CASSQEDTNYGYTF. The CDR3 DNA sequence: TGTGCCAGCAGCCAAGAAGACACCAACTATGGCTACACCTTC.

The chain uses TRBV5-5 and TRBJ2-3; D possibly corresponds to TRBD1 (6 bases). Per the germline V gene, CDR1 is SGHKS and CDR2 is YYEKEE (reference sequence). The CDR3 extends over 16 amino acids. The ends were cut back, 4 bases at V and 2 bases at J, with 17 bases in the middle. The CDR3 DNA is TGTGCCAGCAGCCGGACCGCAAGGACAGCCACAGATACGCAGTATTTT. This encodes CASSRTARTATDTQYF.

This clone was seen more than once but under ten times. The chain links TRBV7-2 to TRBJ2-2, with 9 bases fitting TRBD2. V dropped 5 bases and J dropped 6; count of bases not matched to a gene: 4. The CDR3 is made up of 14 amino acids. The germline gives CDR1 SGHTA, CDR2 FQGNSA. DNA of the CDR3: TGTGCCAGCAGCCGCGGGAGGGGCGCCGGGGAGCTGTTTTTT. As protein: CASSRGRGAGELFF.

The chain uses TRBV6-5 and TRBJ2-7, with 7 positions matching TRBD2. CDR3 size: 15 residues. Germline CDR1 MNHEY, CDR2 SVGAGI. The V and J ends lost 6 bases and 0 bases, in that order; junction bases with no gene match: 8. CDR3 protein: CASRTQREPSYEQYF. The CDR3 DNA is TGTGCCAGCAGAACTCAGCGGGAACCCTCCTACGAGCAGTACTTC.

This clone was counted only a few times. This chain connects TRBV5-1 to TRBJ2-1; TRBD1 agrees at 9 bases. This CDR3 contains 14 residues. V was clipped by 3 bases and J by 9 bases; unmatched bases: 7. CDR1 SGHRS and CDR2 YFSETQ come from the germline V gene. The CDR3 reads CASSSRTGVSEQFF. As DNA, the CDR3 is TGCGCCAGCAGCTCAAGGACAGGGGTGAGTGAGCAGTTCTTC.